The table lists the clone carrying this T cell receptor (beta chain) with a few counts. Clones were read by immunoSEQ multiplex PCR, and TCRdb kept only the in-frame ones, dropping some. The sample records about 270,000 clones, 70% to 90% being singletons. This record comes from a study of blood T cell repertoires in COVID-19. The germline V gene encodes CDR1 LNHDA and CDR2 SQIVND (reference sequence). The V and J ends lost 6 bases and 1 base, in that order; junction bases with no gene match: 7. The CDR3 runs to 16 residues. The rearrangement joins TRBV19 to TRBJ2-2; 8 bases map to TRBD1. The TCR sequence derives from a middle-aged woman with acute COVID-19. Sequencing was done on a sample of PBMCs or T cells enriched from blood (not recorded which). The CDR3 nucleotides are TGTGCCAGTAGCAGAGGACAGGGAATGAACACCGGGGAGCTGTTTTTT. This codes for CASSRGQGMNTGELFF. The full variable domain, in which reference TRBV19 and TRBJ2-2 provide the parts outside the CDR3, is DGGITQSPKYLFRKEGQNVTLSCEQNLNHDAMYWYRQDPGQGLRLIYYSQIVNDFQKGDIAEGYSVSREKKESFPLTVTSAQKNPTAFYLCASSRGQGMNTGELFFGEGSRLTVL.